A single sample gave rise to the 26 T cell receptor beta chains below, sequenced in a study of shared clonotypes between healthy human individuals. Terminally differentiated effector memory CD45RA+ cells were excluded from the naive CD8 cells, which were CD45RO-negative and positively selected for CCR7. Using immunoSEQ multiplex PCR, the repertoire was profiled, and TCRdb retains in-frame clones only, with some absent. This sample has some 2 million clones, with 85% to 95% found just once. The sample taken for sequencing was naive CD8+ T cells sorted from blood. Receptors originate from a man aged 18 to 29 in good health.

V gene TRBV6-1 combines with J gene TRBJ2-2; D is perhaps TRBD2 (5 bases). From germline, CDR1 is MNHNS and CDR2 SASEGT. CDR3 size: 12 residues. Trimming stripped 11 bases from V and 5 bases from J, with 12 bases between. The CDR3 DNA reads TGTGCCGTGGAAACGGGGACCGGGGAGCTGTTTTTT. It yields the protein CAVETGTGELFF.

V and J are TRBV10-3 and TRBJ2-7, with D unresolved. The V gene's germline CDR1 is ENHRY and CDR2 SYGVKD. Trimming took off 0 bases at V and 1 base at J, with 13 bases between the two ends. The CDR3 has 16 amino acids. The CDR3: CAISESKSTVSYEQYF. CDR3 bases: TGTGCCATCAGTGAGTCGAAGTCAACAGTTTCCTACGAGCAGTACTTC.

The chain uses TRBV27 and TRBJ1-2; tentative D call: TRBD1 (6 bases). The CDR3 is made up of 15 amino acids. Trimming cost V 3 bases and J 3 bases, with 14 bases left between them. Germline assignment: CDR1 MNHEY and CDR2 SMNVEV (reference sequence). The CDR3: CASSFGGGGDYGYTF. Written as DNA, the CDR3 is TGTGCCAGCAGTTTTGGGGGAGGGGGAGACTATGGCTACACCTTC.

The CDR3 spells CASSLAGVMANTEAFF. CDR3 coding DNA: TGTGCCAGCAGCTTGGCCGGGGTAATGGCGAACACTGAAGCTTTCTTT. This rearrangement joins TRBV5-6 to TRBJ1-1, with D uncertain. Germline V gene data show CDR1 as SGHDT and CDR2 as YYEEEE. The ends were cut back, 0 bases at V and 1 base at J, with 13 bases in the middle. CDR3 length: 16 residues.

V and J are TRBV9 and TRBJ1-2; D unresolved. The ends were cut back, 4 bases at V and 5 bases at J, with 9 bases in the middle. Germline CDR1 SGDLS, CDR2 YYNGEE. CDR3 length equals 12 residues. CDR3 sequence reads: CASSLGPYGYTF. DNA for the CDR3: TGTGCCAGCAGCCTCGGGCCGTATGGCTACACCTTC.

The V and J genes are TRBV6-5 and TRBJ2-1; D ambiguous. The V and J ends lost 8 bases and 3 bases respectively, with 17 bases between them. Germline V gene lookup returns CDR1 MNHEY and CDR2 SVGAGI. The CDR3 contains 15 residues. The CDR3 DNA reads TGTGCCAGCTCCCCCCAGGCCCCCAGCTACAATGAGCAGTTCTTC. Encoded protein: CASSPQAPSYNEQFF.

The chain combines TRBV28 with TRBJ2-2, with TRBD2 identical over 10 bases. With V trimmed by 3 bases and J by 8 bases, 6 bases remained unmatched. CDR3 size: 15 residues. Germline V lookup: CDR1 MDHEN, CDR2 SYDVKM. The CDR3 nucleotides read TGTGCCAGCAGTTTTTCAATAGCGGGAGGAGGGGAGCTGTTTTTT. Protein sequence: CASSFSIAGGGELFF. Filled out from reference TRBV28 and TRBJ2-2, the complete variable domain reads DVKVTQSSRYLVKRTGEKVFLECVQDMDHENMFWYRQDPGLGLRLIYFSYDVKMKEKGDIPEGYSVSREKKERFSLILESASTNQTSMYLCASSFSIAGGGELFFGEGSRLTVL.

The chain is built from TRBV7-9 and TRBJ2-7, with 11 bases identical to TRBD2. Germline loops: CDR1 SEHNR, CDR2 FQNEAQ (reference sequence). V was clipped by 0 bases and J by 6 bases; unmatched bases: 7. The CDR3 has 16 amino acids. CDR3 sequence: CASSLAWELAGAEQYF. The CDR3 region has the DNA TGTGCCAGCAGCTTAGCTTGGGAACTAGCGGGAGCCGAGCAGTACTTC.

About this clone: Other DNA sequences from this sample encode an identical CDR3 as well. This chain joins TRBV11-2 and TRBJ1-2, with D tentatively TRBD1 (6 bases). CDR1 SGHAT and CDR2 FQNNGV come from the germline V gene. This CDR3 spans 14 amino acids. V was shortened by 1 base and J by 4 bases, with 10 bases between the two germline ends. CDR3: CASSLVGGGYGYTF. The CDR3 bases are TGTGCCAGCAGCTTAGTAGGGGGAGGCTATGGCTACACCTTC.

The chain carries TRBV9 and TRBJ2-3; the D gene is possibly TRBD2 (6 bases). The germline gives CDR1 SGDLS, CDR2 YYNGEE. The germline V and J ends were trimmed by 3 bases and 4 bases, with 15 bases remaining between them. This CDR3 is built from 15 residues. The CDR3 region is CASSGRGEVADTQYF. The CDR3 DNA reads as TGTGCCAGCAGCGGGAGGGGTGAGGTAGCAGATACGCAGTATTTT. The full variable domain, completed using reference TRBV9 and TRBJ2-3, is DSGVTQTPKHLITATGQRVTLRCSPRSGDLSVYWYQQSLDQGLQFLIQYYNGEERAKGNILERFSAQQFPDLHSELNLSSLELGDSALYFCASSGRGEVADTQYFGPGTRLTVL.

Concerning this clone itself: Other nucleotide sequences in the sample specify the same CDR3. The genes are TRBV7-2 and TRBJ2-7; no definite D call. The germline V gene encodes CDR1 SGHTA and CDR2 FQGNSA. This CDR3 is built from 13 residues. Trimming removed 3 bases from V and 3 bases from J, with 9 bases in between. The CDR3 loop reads CASSFGRFYEQYF. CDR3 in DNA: TGTGCCAGCAGCTTCGGCAGGTTCTACGAGCAGTACTTC. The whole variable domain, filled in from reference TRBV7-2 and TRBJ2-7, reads GAGVSQSPSNKVTEKGKDVELRCDPISGHTALYWYRQSLGQGLEFLIYFQGNSAPDKSGLPSDRFSAERTGGSVSTLTIQRTQQEDSAVYLCASSFGRFYEQYFGPGTRLTVT.

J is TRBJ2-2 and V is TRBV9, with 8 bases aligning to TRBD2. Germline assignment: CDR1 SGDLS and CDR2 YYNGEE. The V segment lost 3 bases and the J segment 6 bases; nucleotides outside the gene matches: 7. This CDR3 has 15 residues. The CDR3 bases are TGTGCCAGCAGCGCGAGCGGGGGTCCGTCCGGGGAGCTGTTTTTT. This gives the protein CASSASGGPSGELFF.

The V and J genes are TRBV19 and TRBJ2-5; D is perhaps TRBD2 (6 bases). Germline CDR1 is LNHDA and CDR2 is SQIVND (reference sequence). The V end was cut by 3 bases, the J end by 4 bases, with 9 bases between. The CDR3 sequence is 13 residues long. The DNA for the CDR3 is TGTGCCAGTAGTATCTTCGGGGGAGAGACCCAGTACTTC. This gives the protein CASSIFGGETQYF.

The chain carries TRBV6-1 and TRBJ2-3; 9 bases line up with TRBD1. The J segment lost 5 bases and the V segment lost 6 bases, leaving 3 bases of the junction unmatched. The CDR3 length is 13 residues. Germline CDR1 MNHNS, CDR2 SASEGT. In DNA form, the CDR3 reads TGTGCCAGCAGCGGACAGGGGATAGATACGCAGTATTTT. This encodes CASSGQGIDTQYF.

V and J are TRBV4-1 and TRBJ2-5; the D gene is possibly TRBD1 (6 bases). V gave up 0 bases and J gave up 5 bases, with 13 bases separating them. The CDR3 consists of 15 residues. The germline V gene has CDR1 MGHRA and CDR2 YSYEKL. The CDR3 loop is CASSQDPGEYETQYF. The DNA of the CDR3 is TGCGCCAGCAGCCAAGATCCAGGGGAGTATGAGACCCAGTACTTC.

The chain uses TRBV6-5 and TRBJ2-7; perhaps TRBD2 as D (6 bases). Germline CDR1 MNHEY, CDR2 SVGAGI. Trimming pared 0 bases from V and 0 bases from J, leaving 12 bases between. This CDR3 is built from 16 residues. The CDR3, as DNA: TGTGCCAGCAGTTACTCGGAGGGCGTCCTCTCCTACGAGCAGTACTTC. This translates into CASSYSEGVLSYEQYF.

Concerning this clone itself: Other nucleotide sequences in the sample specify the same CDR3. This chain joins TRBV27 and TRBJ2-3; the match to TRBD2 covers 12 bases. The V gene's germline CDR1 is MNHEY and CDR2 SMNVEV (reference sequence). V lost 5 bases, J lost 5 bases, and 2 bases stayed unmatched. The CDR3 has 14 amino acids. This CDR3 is CASSLAGGRDTQYF. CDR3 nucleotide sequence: TGTGCCAGCAGTCTAGCGGGGGGGCGAGATACGCAGTATTTT.

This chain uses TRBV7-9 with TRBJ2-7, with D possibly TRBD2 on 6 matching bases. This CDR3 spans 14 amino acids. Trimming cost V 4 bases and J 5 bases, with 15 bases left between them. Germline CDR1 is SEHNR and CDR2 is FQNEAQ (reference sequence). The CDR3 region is CASSSPAGIDEQYF. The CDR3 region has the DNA TGTGCCAGCAGCTCCCCGGCGGGGATAGACGAGCAGTACTTC.

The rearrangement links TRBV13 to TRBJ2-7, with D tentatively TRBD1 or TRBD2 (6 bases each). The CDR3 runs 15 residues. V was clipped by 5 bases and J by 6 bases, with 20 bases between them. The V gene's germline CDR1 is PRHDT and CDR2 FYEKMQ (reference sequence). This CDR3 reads CASSPTGANRVEQYF. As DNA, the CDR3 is TGTGCCAGCAGCCCTACGGGGGCCAATCGAGTCGAGCAGTACTTC.

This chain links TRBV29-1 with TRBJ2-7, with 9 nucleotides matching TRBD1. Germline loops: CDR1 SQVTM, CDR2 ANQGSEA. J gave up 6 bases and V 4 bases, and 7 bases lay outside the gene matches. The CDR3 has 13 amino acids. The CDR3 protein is CSVVGTGWSEQYF. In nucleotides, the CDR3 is TGCAGCGTTGTTGGGACAGGGTGGTCCGAGCAGTACTTC.

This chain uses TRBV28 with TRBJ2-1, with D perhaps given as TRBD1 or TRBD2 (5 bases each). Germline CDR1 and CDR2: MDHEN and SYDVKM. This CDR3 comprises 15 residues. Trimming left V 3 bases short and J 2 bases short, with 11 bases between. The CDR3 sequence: CASSFRGVAYNEQFF. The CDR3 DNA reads TGTGCCAGCAGTTTCCGGGGCGTAGCCTACAATGAGCAGTTCTTC.

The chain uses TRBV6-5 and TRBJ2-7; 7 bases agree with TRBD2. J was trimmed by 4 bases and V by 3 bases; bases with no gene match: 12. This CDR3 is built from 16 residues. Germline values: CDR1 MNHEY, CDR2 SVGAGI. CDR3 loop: CASSYFTGGPVYEQYF. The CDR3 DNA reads TGTGCCAGCAGTTATTTTACGGGAGGCCCCGTGTACGAGCAGTACTTC.

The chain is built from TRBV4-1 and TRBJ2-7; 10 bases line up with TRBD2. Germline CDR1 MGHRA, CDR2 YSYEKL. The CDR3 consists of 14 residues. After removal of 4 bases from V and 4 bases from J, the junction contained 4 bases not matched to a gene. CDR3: CASSLQREGYEQYF. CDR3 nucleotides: TGCGCCAGCAGCCTCCAGCGGGAGGGGTACGAGCAGTACTTC.

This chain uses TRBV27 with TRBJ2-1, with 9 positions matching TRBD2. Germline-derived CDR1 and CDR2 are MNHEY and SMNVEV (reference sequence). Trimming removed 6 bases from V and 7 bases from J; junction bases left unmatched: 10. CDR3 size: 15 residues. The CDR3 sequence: CASRYQREVLNEQFF. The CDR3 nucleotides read TGTGCCAGCAGATATCAGCGGGAGGTTCTTAATGAGCAGTTCTTC.

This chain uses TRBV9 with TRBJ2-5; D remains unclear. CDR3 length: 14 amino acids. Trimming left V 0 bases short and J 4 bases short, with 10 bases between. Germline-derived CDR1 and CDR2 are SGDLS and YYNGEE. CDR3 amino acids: CASSVGVMAETQYF. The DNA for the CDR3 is TGTGCCAGCAGCGTAGGAGTGATGGCAGAGACCCAGTACTTC.

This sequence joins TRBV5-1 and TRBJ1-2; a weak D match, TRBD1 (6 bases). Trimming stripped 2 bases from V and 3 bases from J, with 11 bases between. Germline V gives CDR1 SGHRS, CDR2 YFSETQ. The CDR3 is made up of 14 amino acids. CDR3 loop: CASSFPGEDYGYTF. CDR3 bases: TGCGCCAGCAGCTTTCCAGGGGAAGACTATGGCTACACCTTC.